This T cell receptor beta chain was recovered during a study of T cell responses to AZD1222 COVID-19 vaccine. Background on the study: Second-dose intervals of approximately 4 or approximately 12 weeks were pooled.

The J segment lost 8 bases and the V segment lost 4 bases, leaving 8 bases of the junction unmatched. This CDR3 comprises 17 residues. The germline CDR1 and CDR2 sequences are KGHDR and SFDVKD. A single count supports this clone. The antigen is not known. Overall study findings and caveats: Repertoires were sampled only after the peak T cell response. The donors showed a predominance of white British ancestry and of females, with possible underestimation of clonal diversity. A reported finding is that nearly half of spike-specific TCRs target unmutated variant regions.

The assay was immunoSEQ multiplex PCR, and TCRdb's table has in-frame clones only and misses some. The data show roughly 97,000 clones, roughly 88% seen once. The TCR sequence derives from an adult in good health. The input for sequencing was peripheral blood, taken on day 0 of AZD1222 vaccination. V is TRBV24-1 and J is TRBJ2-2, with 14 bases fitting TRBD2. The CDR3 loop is CATSEPGTSGSVGELFF. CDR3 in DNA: TGTGCCACCAGTGAGCCCGGGACTAGCGGGAGTGTAGGGGAGCTGTTTTTT.